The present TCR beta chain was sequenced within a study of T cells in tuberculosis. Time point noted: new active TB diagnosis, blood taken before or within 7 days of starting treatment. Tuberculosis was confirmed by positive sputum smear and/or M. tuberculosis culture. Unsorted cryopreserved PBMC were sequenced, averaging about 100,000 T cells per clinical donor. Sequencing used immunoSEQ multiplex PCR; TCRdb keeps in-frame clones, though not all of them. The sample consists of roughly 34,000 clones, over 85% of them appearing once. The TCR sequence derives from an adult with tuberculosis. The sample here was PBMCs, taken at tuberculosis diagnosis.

The CDR3 bases are TGCAGCGTAACCTGGGGACAGGGGCCTTATGGCTACACCTTC. It encodes CSVTWGQGPYGYTF. The chain couples TRBV29-1 to TRBJ1-2; 10 bases are a match to TRBD1. V lost 6 bases to trimming and J lost 5 bases; unmatched junction nucleotides: 9. The CDR3 sequence is 14 residues long. Germline CDR1 SQVTM, CDR2 ANQGSEA. Using reference TRBV29-1 and TRBJ1-2 for the parts outside the CDR3, the full variable domain is SAVISQKPSRDICQRGTSLTIQCQVDSQVTMMFWYRQQPGQSLTLIATANQGSEATYESGFVIDKFPISRPNLTFSTLTVSNMSPEDSSIYLCSVTWGQGPYGYTFGSGTRLTVV.